A selection of T cell receptor beta chains follows, all from one sample in a study of cytomegalovirus exposure and HLA in healthy donors. Repertoires were generated with immunoSEQ multiplex PCR, while TCRdb's copy carries only in-frame clones and drops some. Of approximately 210,000 clones in the sample, 85% to 90% were seen once. Specimen: PBMCs. Receptors originate from a man aged 25 to 40 in good health and CMV-seronegative. The CDR3 runs from the conserved cysteine through the conserved F or W. A D gene is named only where the DNA matches it firmly. Clone size is not always given. Where it is, it says once, few, many or a class for expanded clones.

CDR3 protein	CDR3 DNA	J gene	V gene	clone size	D gene
CASRPQGSKTQYF	TGTGCCAGCAGACCACAGGGTTCAAAGACCCAGTACTTC	TRBJ2-5	TRBV7-2	.	.
CAWSLVTGELFF	TGTGCCTGGAGTCTAGTAACCGGGGAGCTGTTTTTT	TRBJ2-2	TRBV30	.	.
CASSQDGLRGSTDTQYF	TGCGCCAGCAGCCAAGATGGATTGCGGGGGAGCACAGATACGCAGTATTTT	TRBJ2-3	TRBV4-3	.	TRBD2
CASSLDLQGADRGDEQFF	TGTGCCAGCAGCTTAGATCTTCAAGGGGCGGACAGGGGTGATGAGCAGTTCTTC	TRBJ2-1	TRBV11-3	.	TRBD1
CASSPSFTGELFF	TGTGCCAGCAGCCCCTCCTTTACCGGGGAGCTGTTTTTT	TRBJ2-2	TRBV11-2	.	.
CASSLSAGGEQFF	TGTGCCAGCAGCTTGTCAGCGGGGGGCGAGCAGTTCTTC	TRBJ2-1	TRBV7-8	.	TRBD2
CASSSGGWGAQGEQFF	TGTGCCAGCAGCTCGGGAGGTTGGGGGGCGCAAGGTGAGCAGTTCTTC	TRBJ2-1	TRBV11-2	.	.
CASSFSGTGGGYTF	TGCGCCAGCAGCTTCTCGGGGACAGGGGGTGGCTACACCTTC	TRBJ1-2	TRBV5-1	.	TRBD1
CASQYSGGAADTQYF	TGCGCCAGCCAGTATAGCGGGGGGGCCGCAGATACGCAGTATTTT	TRBJ2-3	TRBV5-1	.	TRBD2
CASSEDRVSYEQYF	TGTGCCAGCAGCGAGGACAGGGTCTCCTACGAGCAGTACTTC	TRBJ2-7	TRBV28	.	TRBD1
CASSVASVSSTDTQYF	TGTGCCAGCAGCGTGGCTAGCGTTTCTAGCACAGATACGCAGTATTTT	TRBJ2-3	TRBV9	.	.
CASSEDSNTEAFF	TGTGCCAGCAGCGAGGACAGTAACACTGAAGCTTTCTTT	TRBJ1-1	TRBV6-5	.	.
CASTPGLAGVQETQYF	TGTGCCAGCACTCCCGGTCTAGCGGGGGTTCAAGAGACCCAGTACTTC	TRBJ2-5	TRBV28	once	TRBD2
CASSIGSGTGGMALHF	TGTGCCAGTAGTATAGGATCTGGGACAGGGGGCATGGCCCTCCACTTT	TRBJ1-6	TRBV19	.	TRBD1
CASNRDTLNTEAFF	TGTGCCTCCAACCGGGACACATTGAACACTGAAGCTTTCTTT	TRBJ1-1	TRBV30	.	.
CASSPTGTGLSGANVLTF	TGCGCCAGCTCTCCAACCGGGACAGGCCTCTCTGGGGCCAACGTCCTGACTTTC	TRBJ2-6	TRBV5-1	.	TRBD1
CASSPPNRGTNQPQHF	TGTGCCAGCTCACCACCTAACAGGGGAACTAATCAGCCCCAGCATTTT	TRBJ1-5	TRBV18	.	TRBD1
CASRVGQGRYQPQHF	TGTGCCAGCAGGGTGGGACAAGGAAGATATCAGCCCCAGCATTTT	TRBJ1-5	TRBV2	.	.
CTSSPGTGLPILNTEAFF	TGCACCAGCAGTCCAGGGACAGGGCTCCCCATTTTAAACACTGAAGCTTTCTTT	TRBJ1-1	TRBV1	.	.
CASSSATGVAYNEQFF	TGTGCCAGCAGTTCAGCGACGGGGGTAGCCTACAATGAGCAGTTCTTC	TRBJ2-1	TRBV7-9	.	.
CASNGAETQYF	TGTGCCAGCAATGGTGCGGAGACCCAGTACTTC	TRBJ2-5	TRBV21-1	.	.
CATGSPRGNEQFF	TGTGCCACCGGTTCTCCCAGGGGCAATGAGCAATTCTTC	TRBJ2-1	TRBV15	once	.
CASSGGGSRETQYF	TGCGCCAGCAGTGGCGGGGGGTCTCGAGAGACCCAGTACTTC	TRBJ2-5	TRBV5-1	.	TRBD2
CASSLNAPGQGTTYEQYF	TGTGCCAGCAGCTTGAATGCTCCGGGACAGGGGACGACCTACGAGCAGTACTTC	TRBJ2-7	TRBV5-4	.	TRBD1
CASSLDRASEKLFF	TGTGCCAGCAGCCTGGACAGGGCAAGCGAAAAACTGTTTTTT	TRBJ1-4	TRBV7-9	.	TRBD1
CAGKHTGGDYGYTF	TGTGCCGGAAAACATACAGGGGGTGACTATGGTTACACCTTC	TRBJ1-2	TRBV6-1	.	TRBD1
CSAEDSRKLFF	TGCAGCGCCGAGGACAGCCGAAAACTGTTTTTT	TRBJ1-4	TRBV29-1	.	.
CASSPGFFEQFF	TGTGCCAGCAGCCCAGGGTTTTTTGAGCAGTTCTTC	TRBJ2-1	TRBV7-2	.	.
CASSMGRAWEQPQHF	TGTGCCAGTAGTATGGGGAGGGCTTGGGAACAGCCCCAGCATTTT	TRBJ1-5	TRBV19	.	.
CASSSYGTGVYEQYF	TGTGCCAGCAGCTCATACGGGACAGGGGTTTACGAGCAGTACTTC	TRBJ2-7	TRBV7-9	.	TRBD1
CASSFGGNTEAFF	TGTGCCAGCAGCTTTGGAGGGAACACTGAAGCTTTCTTT	TRBJ1-1	TRBV11-2	.	.
CASTRGARGLGEQFF	TGTGCCAGCACCAGGGGGGCCAGGGGGCTGGGTGAGCAGTTCTTC	TRBJ2-1	TRBV6-5	.	TRBD1
CASSTPRDLYEQYF	TGTGCCAGCAGCACCCCCAGGGATCTCTACGAGCAGTACTTC	TRBJ2-7	TRBV28	.	.
CASTTSGSTHEQFF	TGTGCCAGCACGACTAGCGGGAGTACCCACGAGCAGTTCTTC	TRBJ2-1	TRBV2	.	TRBD2
CASSSAGGDYNEQFF	TGTGCCAGCAGCTCCGCAGGGGGAGATTACAATGAGCAGTTCTTC	TRBJ2-1	TRBV5-4	.	TRBD1
CASSEATSGGGNEQFF	TGTGCCAGCAGTGAAGCAACTAGCGGGGGCGGGAATGAGCAGTTCTTC	TRBJ2-1	TRBV2	.	TRBD2
CASTLGASGSTDTQYF	TGCGCCAGCACCCTTGGAGCTAGCGGGAGCACAGATACGCAGTATTTT	TRBJ2-3	TRBV5-1	.	TRBD2